This T cell receptor beta chain was recovered during a study of blood T cell repertoires in COVID-19. Study-wide context: Nucleic acid was either cDNA or gDNA, and it came from T cells, B-cell-depleted T cells, or PBMCs.

The assay was immunoSEQ multiplex PCR, and TCRdb's table has in-frame clones only and misses some. The table has about 200,000 clones, 85% seen once; the top ten hold about 17%. V was cut by 5 bases and J by 3 bases, with 10 bases left in between. CDR3 length: 13 amino acids. Germline CDR1 is LNHDA and CDR2 is SQIVND (reference sequence). Participants came from about two dozen US areas, aged roughly 18 to 95 years. Clinical history reported by participants formed the basis on which cohorts were assigned. Symptom resolution, clearance, or two negative PCRs marked donors in Cohort 3 as recovered. The chain carries TRBV19 and TRBJ1-1; D unresolved. The sequence came from a man aged 40-49 years who had recovered from COVID-19. The sequencing sample was made of PBMCs or T cells enriched from blood (not recorded which). DNA of the CDR3: TGTGCCAGTAGTTACGGACTGCACACTGAAGCTTTCTTT. This sequence encodes CASSYGLHTEAFF. The variable domain in full, completed from reference TRBV19 and TRBJ1-1, reads DGGITQSPKYLFRKEGQNVTLSCEQNLNHDAMYWYRQDPGQGLRLIYYSQIVNDFQKGDIAEGYSVSREKKESFPLTVTSAQKNPTAFYLCASSYGLHTEAFFGQGTRLTVV.